Following are 15 T cell receptor beta chains from one sample sequenced in a study of chemoradiotherapy in HPV16-positive cancers. Assay: immunoSEQ multiplex PCR; the TCRdb copy retains only in-frame clones and omits some. Of tens of thousands of clones listed, approximately 90% are singletons. The source was blood, collected from a patient who underwent chemoradiotherapy. The receptors here all came from a human donor with HPV-associated anogenital cancer.

This CDR3 reads CASSPGGSSYEQYF. The DNA for the CDR3 is TGTGCCAGCAGCCCCGGAGGCAGCTCCTACGAGCAGTACTTC. The chain links TRBV4-2 to TRBJ2-7, with D perhaps TRBD2 (5 bases). The length of the CDR3 is 14 residues. The germline V gene encodes CDR1 LGHNA and CDR2 YNFKEQ. V gave up 4 bases and J gave up 0 bases, with 10 bases separating them.

The chain joins TRBV5-6 to TRBJ1-2; no reliable D call. The CDR3 is made up of 15 amino acids. The germline CDR1 and CDR2 sequences are SGHDT and YYEEEE. V shed 6 bases and J shed 5 bases, with 20 bases lying between them. In DNA, the CDR3 is TGTGCCAGCACCCCCCCACGGGGAATTGAGTATGGCTACACCTTC. It yields the protein CASTPPRGIEYGYTF. Variable domain in full (rest from reference TRBV5-6 and TRBJ1-2): DAGVTQSPTHLIKTRGQQVTLRCSPKSGHDTVSWYQQALGQGPQFIFQYYEEEERQRGNFPDRFSGHQFPNYSSELNVNALLLGDSALYLCASTPPRGIEYGYTFGSGTRLTVV.

The chain is built from TRBV7-2 and TRBJ2-3; 10 bases are a match to TRBD2. V lost 5 bases, J lost 1 base, and 3 bases stayed unmatched. The length of the CDR3 is 15 residues. Germline CDR1 and CDR2: SGHTA and FQGNSA. The CDR3: CASSKLAGRTDTQYF. The CDR3 DNA is TGTGCCAGCAGCAAACTAGCGGGGCGCACAGATACGCAGTATTTT.

In this sample, this clone turned up a few times. The chain joins TRBV6-5 to TRBJ2-1; D is perhaps TRBD2 (5 bases). In germline, CDR1 is MNHEY, CDR2 SVGAGI. V lost 2 bases and J lost 5, with 10 bases in between. The CDR3 runs to 14 residues. CDR3 region: CASSYVRTDNEQFF. In DNA form, the CDR3 reads TGTGCCAGCAGTTACGTTCGGACTGACAATGAGCAGTTCTTC.

The V call is TRBV7-6, the J call TRBJ2-2; 11 positions agree with TRBD2. Germline CDR1 reads SGHVS; CDR2 reads FNYEAQ. J lost 12 bases, V lost 4 bases, and 7 bases had no gene match. The CDR3 sequence is 14 residues long. The CDR3 nucleotides are TGTGCCAGCAGCTCGGGGCTAGCGGGGGGAAAGCTGTTTTTT. Encoded protein: CASSSGLAGGKLFF. The full variable domain, rest sourced from reference TRBV7-6 and TRBJ2-2, is GAGVSQSPRYKVTKRGQDVALRCDPISGHVSLYWYRQALGQGPEFLTYFNYEAQQDKSGLPNDRFSAERPEGSISTLTIQRTEQRDSAMYRCASSSGLAGGKLFFGEGSRLTVL.

This chain connects TRBV19 to TRBJ2-2; 8 bases fit TRBD2. Trimming cost V 7 bases and J 2 bases; bases outside gene matches: 18. Germline lookup yields CDR1 LNHDA and CDR2 SQIVND (reference sequence). This CDR3 has 19 residues. CDR3 coding DNA: TGTGCCAGTACCGTGACGGGGGGGCTCGCTTCGTCTAACACCGGGGAGCTGTTTTTT. Protein product: CASTVTGGLASSNTGELFF.

This clone was found a few times. The genes are TRBV7-2 and TRBJ2-7; no definite D call. This CDR3 is 14 amino acids long. Germline assignment: CDR1 SGHTA and CDR2 FQGNSA. V gave up 1 base and J gave up 0 bases, with 7 bases separating them. The DNA for the CDR3 is TGTGCCAGCAGCTTAGAGGCGGTCTCCTACGAGCAGTACTTC. Translation: CASSLEAVSYEQYF.

The genes are TRBV5-1 and TRBJ2-5, with D perhaps TRBD1 (6 bases). V lost 4 bases and J lost 4, with 17 bases in between. CDR1 and CDR2 (germline): SGHRS, YFSETQ. This CDR3 has 15 residues. CDR3 amino acids: CASSLGHSKGETQYF. CDR3 sequence (DNA): TGCGCCAGCAGCCTGGGACACTCCAAAGGAGAGACCCAGTACTTC.

V gene TRBV10-1 combines with J gene TRBJ2-2, with a tentative D call TRBD2 (6 bases). This CDR3 is built from 14 residues. Germline-derived CDR1 and CDR2 are WNHNN and SYGVQD (reference sequence). V was trimmed by 5 bases and J by 6 bases, leaving 13 bases between them. In DNA form, the CDR3 reads TGCGCCAGCAGTCTACTAGCCGGCCCCGGGGAGCTGTTTTTT. As protein: CASSLLAGPGELFF.

The CDR3, as DNA: TGCGCCAGCAGCTCCCGCAAAGAGACCCAGTACTTC. Its translation is CASSSRKETQYF. The V gene is TRBV5-1, the J gene TRBJ2-5; D unclear. CDR3 length equals 12 residues. The V end was cut by 3 bases, the J end by 3 bases, with 6 bases between. The germline CDR1 and CDR2 sequences are SGHRS and YFSETQ.

This rearrangement joins TRBV7-6 to TRBJ2-7; D is uncertain. Germline V lookup: CDR1 SGHVS, CDR2 FNYEAQ. This CDR3 region has 13 residues. Trimming stripped 5 bases from V and 2 bases from J, with 10 bases between. The CDR3, as DNA: TGTGCCAGCAGCCAGGAGATTGCCTACGAGCAGTACTTC. It is translated as CASSQEIAYEQYF.

This clone was detected only a few times. The CDR3 bases are TGTGCCATCAAAGGGCAGGGGCCTAAGAACACTGAAGCTTTCTTT. Amino acid sequence: CAIKGQGPKNTEAFF. V usage is TRBV10-3 and J usage is TRBJ1-1, with a weak D call TRBD1 (6 bases). The V end was cut by 7 bases, the J end by 1 base, with 16 bases between. The CDR3 length is 15 residues. From germline, CDR1 is ENHRY and CDR2 SYGVKD.

This rearrangement joins TRBV9 to TRBJ2-1; 9 bases fit TRBD2. Losses at the gene ends were 0 bases for V and 5 bases for J; bases not matched to a gene: 3. The CDR3 has 15 amino acids. CDR1 and CDR2 (germline): SGDLS, YYNGEE. As DNA, the CDR3 is TGTGCCAGCAGCGTAGTGGCTAGCGGGGACAATGAGCAGTTCTTC. Translated: CASSVVASGDNEQFF.

CDR3 nucleotide sequence: TGCGCCAGCAGCCCACAAATAGGTGGGGGGTCCTACGAGCAGTACTTC. Translated: CASSPQIGGGSYEQYF. The V call is TRBV4-3, the J call TRBJ2-7; D perhaps matches TRBD2 (6 bases). Looked up from germline, CDR1 is LGHNA and CDR2 is YSLEER. Between the trimmed V and J ends, which lost 4 bases and 1 base, there was a span of 17 bases. The CDR3 is made up of 16 amino acids.

This clone was seen just once. The V gene is TRBV14, the J gene TRBJ2-3; D is unclear. This CDR3 has 12 residues. From germline, CDR1 is SGHDN and CDR2 FVKESK. The germline V and J ends were trimmed by 1 base and 9 bases, with 8 bases remaining between them. The CDR3 DNA reads as TGTGCCAGCAGCCAAGGGACGGCCACGCAGTATTTT. Its protein is CASSQGTATQYF.